The rows below give T cell receptor beta chains drawn from one sample of a study of T cell responses to AZD1222 COVID-19 vaccine. Measured with immunoSEQ multiplex PCR; TCRdb has only the in-frame clones, and not every one. The data contain about 140,000 clones, 90% of them singletons. The sequenced sample was peripheral blood, obtained on day 0 of AZD1222 vaccination. Receptors originate from an adult in good health. Both conserved end residues are part of each CDR3. The D gene is left open where the match is weak. Clone size appears in some rows only: once, few, many, or a class for an expanded clone.

NA | TRBD2 | TRBJ2-1 | TRBV7-7 | CASSEGGTSYNEQFF | TGTGCTAGCAGTGAAGGGGGGACTAGCTACAATGAGCAGTTCTTC
NA | NA | TRBJ1-3 | TRBV9 | CASSVARAGNTIYF | TGTGCCAGCAGCGTAGCCAGGGCTGGAAACACCATATATTTT
few | TRBD2 | TRBJ2-4 | TRBV30 | CAWRGGSLAKNIQYF | TGTGCCTGGAGGGGGGGGTCGCTAGCAAAAAACATTCAGTACTTC
NA | NA | TRBJ1-2 | TRBV6-2/TRBV6-3 | CASSPGGDYGYTF | TGTGCCAGCAGCCCGGGAGGGGACTATGGCTACACCTTC
NA | NA | TRBJ1-2 | TRBV7-8 | CASSSKGGDSHGYTF | TGTGCCAGCAGCTCCAAGGGAGGGGACTCACATGGCTACACCTTC
NA | NA | TRBJ1-1 | TRBV27 | CASSPGRLNTEAFF | TGTGCCAGCAGTCCGGGACGCTTGAACACTGAAGCTTTCTTT
few | NA | TRBJ1-5 | TRBV2 | CASSDEGGSNQPQHF | TGTGCCAGCAGTGACGAGGGTGGGAGTAATCAGCCCCAGCATTTT
NA | NA | TRBJ1-1 | TRBV11-3 | CASSLAGTNTEAFF | TGTGCCAGCAGCTTAGCAGGGACGAACACTGAAGCTTTCTTT
once | TRBD1 | TRBJ2-3 | TRBV6-4 | CASSEEGTGHTDTQYF | TGTGCCAGCAGTGAAGAGGGGACAGGGCACACAGATACGCAGTATTTT
NA | NA | TRBJ1-1 | TRBV7-3 | CASSPTAQPYEAFF | TGTGCCAGCAGCCCAACGGCACAGCCCTATGAAGCTTTCTTT
NA | TRBD1 | TRBJ1-1 | TRBV19 | CASSILSGGMNTEAFF | TGTGCCAGTAGTATATTGTCAGGGGGGATGAACACTGAAGCTTTCTTT
few | NA | TRBJ2-1 | TRBV19 | CASSIRGLAARWGNEQFF | TGTGCCAGTAGTATAAGGGGTTTGGCGGCTCGATGGGGGAATGAGCAGTTCTTC
NA | NA | TRBJ1-4 | TRBV19 | CASSTTRDVWMVEKLFF | TGTGCCAGTAGTACGACTAGGGACGTCTGGATGGTTGAAAAACTGTTTTTT
NA | NA | TRBJ1-2 | TRBV7-9 | CASSFSWATQDGYTF | TGTGCCAGCAGCTTTAGTTGGGCAACCCAGGATGGCTACACCTTC
NA | NA | TRBJ2-5 | TRBV5-1 | CASSLRLSETQYF | TGCGCCAGCAGCTTGCGGTTATCAGAGACCCAGTACTTC
NA | NA | TRBJ1-5 | TRBV7-9 | CASSLAPNQPQHF | TGTGCCAGCAGCTTAGCCCCAAATCAGCCCCAGCATTTT
NA | NA | TRBJ1-5 | TRBV6-4 | CALREADEQPQHF | TGTGCCCTGAGGGAGGCAGATGAGCAGCCCCAGCATTTT
NA | NA | TRBJ1-1 | TRBV19 | CASSIEGGTEAFF | TGTGCCAGTAGTATAGAAGGCGGCACTGAAGCTTTCTTT
NA | NA | TRBJ2-1 | TRBV19 | CASSPSGDSSYNEQFF | TGTGCCAGTAGTCCCAGCGGGGACAGCTCCTACAATGAGCAGTTCTTC
NA | TRBD1 | TRBJ1-3 | TRBV4-3 | CASSPYYRGLSGNTIYF | TGCGCCAGCAGCCCGTATTACAGGGGGCTCTCTGGAAACACCATATATTTT
few | TRBD2 | TRBJ2-7 | TRBV24-1 | CATSDPRGTSGSYEQYF | TGTGCCACCAGTGACCCGAGGGGGACTAGTGGGTCCTACGAGCAGTACTTC
NA | NA | TRBJ1-1 | TRBV9 | CASSVQAFSEAFF | TGTGCCAGCAGCGTCCAGGCGTTTAGTGAAGCTTTCTTT
NA | NA | TRBJ2-1 | TRBV5-1 | CASSLGLGGRPGNEQFF | TGCGCCAGCAGCTTGGGATTGGGGGGCCGACCTGGCAATGAGCAGTTCTTC
NA | NA | TRBJ2-5 | TRBV15 | CATNRGGNAETQYF | TGTGCCACTAACCGTGGGGGAAATGCGGAGACCCAGTACTTC
once | NA | TRBJ1-5 | TRBV7-9 | CASSLESGANQPQHF | TGTGCCAGCAGCTTAGAGTCCGGGGCGAATCAGCCCCAGCATTTT
NA | TRBD1 | TRBJ1-1 | TRBV5-1 | CASSFGDRGAFF | TGCGCCAGCAGCTTTGGCGACAGGGGTGCTTTCTTT